These T cell receptor beta chains were read from a single sample in a study of T-cell memory formation after mild COVID-19. Using its own MiXCR run on the 5' RACE reads, TCRdb lists one record per CDR3 protein. The profile shows about 82,000 distinct CDR3 sequences, about 13% of them singletons. The material sequenced was PBMCs or a T cell subset sorted from them (not recorded which). These TCRs come from a man between 18 and 35 years old who had mild COVID-19 (a few samples of this study predate the infection). Cell type and time point are not known. The CDR3 runs from the conserved cysteine through the conserved F or W.

TRBV6-5	TRBJ1-2	CASTGGMDYGYTF
TRBV5-1	TRBJ2-6	CASSGGRFSVGANVLTF
TRBV27	TRBJ1-5	CASSWGSGPNQPQHF
TRBV4-3	TRBJ1-5	CASSQDLGDQPQHF
TRBV4-1	TRBJ2-7	CASSQRDRREQYF
TRBV27	TRBJ2-5	CASSFNAARETQYF
TRBV7-9	TRBJ2-3	CASSLGHGPPVMDTQYF
TRBV7-9	TRBJ1-2	CASTRQHGDYGYTF
TRBV27	TRBJ2-3	CASSIGGLDTQYF
TRBV7-9	TRBJ2-5	CASSLEGQFSETQYF
TRBV19	TRBJ2-7	CASRGADGHSYEQYF
TRBV2	TRBJ2-3	CASRGTPLGTDTQYF
TRBV4-3	TRBJ2-3	CASSQDIGTLEDTQYF
TRBV4-3	TRBJ1-2	CASSPARTESNYGYTF
TRBV14	TRBJ2-3	CASSPSYRDTQYF
TRBV2	TRBJ1-6	CASSDSGFIDSPLHF
TRBV5-1	TRBJ2-3	CASSPAHRGQEDTQYF
TRBV7-9	TRBJ2-3	CASSSDRRDTPSTDTQYF
TRBV7-9	TRBJ1-4	CASSYTVSTTNEKLFF
TRBV20-1	TRBJ2-7	CSAYGLAGVSYEQYF
TRBV7-2	TRBJ2-2	CASSPRLGGTAGELFF
TRBV9	TRBJ2-3	CASSLAGTKDTQYF
TRBV20-1	TRBJ2-5	CSAAPLDAGLQETQYF
TRBV4-2	TRBJ2-3	CASSQGLAGGPGTDTQYF
TRBV4-1	TRBJ1-5	CASSQEMGLGDEPQHF
TRBV7-8	TRBJ2-3	CASSSAGGITDTQYF
TRBV6-2/TRBV6-3	TRBJ1-2	CASSRANYGYTF
TRBV7-9	TRBJ1-4	CASSSTRRRGEKLFF
TRBV6-2/TRBV6-3	TRBJ2-1	CASESGDEQFF
TRBV5-1	TRBJ2-6	CASSLKGTALSGANVLTF
TRBV4-1	TRBJ1-2	CASSERTGETGYTF
TRBV27	TRBJ1-1	CASTRGAEAFF
TRBV9	TRBJ2-1	CASSDWAGNNEQFF
TRBV12-3/TRBV12-4	TRBJ2-2	CASSGTENTGELFF
TRBV12-3/TRBV12-4	TRBJ1-1	CASSLSNMNTEAFF
TRBV20-1	TRBJ1-5	CSAPGQYSNQPQHF
TRBV5-1	TRBJ2-1	CASVEVQGSYNEQFF
TRBV20-1	TRBJ2-7	CSARAPSTGTNWEQYF
TRBV24-1	TRBJ2-4	CATSDPGTEQSIQYF
TRBV20-1	TRBJ2-3	CSARMSDTQYF
TRBV6-5	TRBJ2-5	CASSSRTGIGSETQYF
TRBV12-3/TRBV12-4	TRBJ1-1	CASSKRRTGSNTEAFF
TRBV6-2/TRBV6-3	TRBJ2-7	CASSYRVAGEYEQYF
TRBV29-1	TRBJ2-3	CSVEETGLLYTQYF
TRBV4-3	TRBJ2-5	CASSQADSYQETQYF
TRBV7-2	TRBJ2-3	CASVQGSTDTQYF